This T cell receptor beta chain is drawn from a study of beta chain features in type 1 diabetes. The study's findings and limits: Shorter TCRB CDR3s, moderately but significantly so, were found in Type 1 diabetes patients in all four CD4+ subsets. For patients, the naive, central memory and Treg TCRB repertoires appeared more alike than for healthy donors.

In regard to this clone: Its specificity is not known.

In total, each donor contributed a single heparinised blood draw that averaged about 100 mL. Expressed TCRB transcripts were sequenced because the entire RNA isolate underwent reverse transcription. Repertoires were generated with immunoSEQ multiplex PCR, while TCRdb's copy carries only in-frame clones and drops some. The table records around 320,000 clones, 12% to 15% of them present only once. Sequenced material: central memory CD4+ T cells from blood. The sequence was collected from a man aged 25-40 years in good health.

This CDR3 is CASSREGGAETQYF. The CDR3 DNA is TGTGCCAGCAGCCGAGAAGGGGGCGCGGAGACCCAGTACTTC. The chain uses TRBV11-3 and TRBJ2-5, with 7 bases matching TRBD1. The germline CDR1 and CDR2 sequences are SGHNT and YENEEA. The CDR3 consists of 14 residues. Germline trimming cut 5 bases from V and 5 bases from J; bases unmatched to any gene: 8.